This TCR beta chain was retrieved from a study of human T cells and chemical hapten exposure. Each CDR3 protein is one row after TCRdb ran MiXCR on the RACE reads. The table has approximately 370,000 distinct CDR3 sequences, approximately 5.8% seen once. Noted time point: pre-sensitization, week 0. Treatment meaning: therapeutic diphenylcyclopropenone sensitization with weekly scalp DPC. Unmatched junction bases numbered 3, after V lost 5 bases and J lost 4 bases. The CDR3 has 14 residues. CDR1 and CDR2 (germline): SNHLY, FYNNEI. This clonotype occurred a few times. The chain couples TRBV2 to TRBJ1-3, with 9 bases matching TRBD1. Sequencing was performed on whole blood, taken in connection with sensitization to the hapten diphenylcyclopropenone (DPC). The receptor's source is a woman between 18 and 30 years old with alopecia areata. Some clones in this sample may be carry-over from other donors' samples. CDR3 region: CASSKQGAGNTIYF. In DNA form, the CDR3 reads TGTGCCAGCAGTAAACAGGGGGCCGGAAACACCATATATTTT.